These T cell receptor beta chains were read from a single sample in a study of cytomegalovirus exposure and HLA in healthy donors. Assay: immunoSEQ multiplex PCR; the TCRdb copy retains only in-frame clones and omits some. The table for this sample gives around 120,000 clones. The sequencing input was PBMCs. Receptor source: a man between 18 and 29 years old in good health and CMV-seronegative. CDR3s include the opening cysteine and the closing phenylalanine or tryptophan.

v_gene: TRBV9
len: 15
j_gene: TRBJ2-5
CDR3aa: CASSATGGVQETQYF

v_gene: TRBV5-4
len: 15
j_gene: TRBJ2-2
CDR3aa: CASSFSGGWTGELFF

v_gene: TRBV5-4
len: 15
j_gene: TRBJ1-1
CDR3aa: CASSRGTEMNTEAFF

v_gene: TRBV6-1
len: 13
j_gene: TRBJ2-4
CDR3aa: CASSEGQANIQYF

v_gene: TRBV5-1
len: 18
j_gene: TRBJ2-5
CDR3aa: CASSLSPVGTGRKETQYF

v_gene: TRBV30
len: 13
j_gene: TRBJ1-5
CDR3aa: CAWSPGSNQPQHF

v_gene: TRBV6-1
len: 15
j_gene: TRBJ1-1
CDR3aa: CASSEIEVMNTEAFF

v_gene: TRBV5-6
len: 15
j_gene: TRBJ2-7
CDR3aa: CASSPLGQTRHEQYF

v_gene: TRBV5-1
len: 15
j_gene: TRBJ2-7
CDR3aa: CASSFQQGGSYEQYF

v_gene: TRBV7-9
len: 16
j_gene: TRBJ1-2
CDR3aa: CASSFSGGRGRYGYTF

v_gene: TRBV10-3
len: 14
j_gene: TRBJ1-2
CDR3aa: CAISDERANYGYTF

v_gene: TRBV10-3
len: 16
j_gene: -
CDR3aa: CAISESRAPGSYEQYF

v_gene: TRBV10-2
len: 17
j_gene: TRBJ1-3
CDR3aa: CASSAYNQGASGNTIYF

v_gene: TRBV4-1
len: 13
j_gene: TRBJ2-7
CDR3aa: CASSQWRAYEQYF

v_gene: TRBV19
len: 15
j_gene: TRBJ1-3
CDR3aa: CASSSGIPLGNTIYF

v_gene: TRBV11-2
len: 15
j_gene: TRBJ1-1
CDR3aa: CASRGFTDKNTEAFF

v_gene: TRBV19
len: 17
j_gene: TRBJ1-5
CDR3aa: CASTDPYRAIQNQPQHF

v_gene: TRBV2
len: 12
j_gene: TRBJ2-7
CDR3aa: CASSSQGYEQYF

v_gene: TRBV9
len: 16
j_gene: TRBJ2-3
CDR3aa: CASSPRLVPSTDTQYF

v_gene: TRBV7-9
len: 15
j_gene: TRBJ1-1
CDR3aa: CASSLAAGPNTEAFF

v_gene: TRBV4-2
len: 11
j_gene: TRBJ1-1
CDR3aa: CASSQQEEAFF

v_gene: TRBV19
len: 16
j_gene: TRBJ2-7
CDR3aa: CASSNQDRVASHEQYF

v_gene: TRBV28
len: 14
j_gene: TRBJ2-7
CDR3aa: CASSLDRGTHEQYF

v_gene: TRBV11-2
len: 17
j_gene: TRBJ1-6
CDR3aa: CASSFGDSPRRHSPLHF

v_gene: TRBV15
len: 14
j_gene: TRBJ1-2
CDR3aa: CATSSRLTGDGYTF

v_gene: TRBV7-8
len: 14
j_gene: TRBJ1-2
CDR3aa: CASSLVGTMEGYTF

v_gene: TRBV18
len: 21
j_gene: TRBJ1-5
CDR3aa: CASSERGRWTGSKYSNQPQHF

v_gene: TRBV7-2
len: 14
j_gene: TRBJ1-2
CDR3aa: CASTKDRKNYGYTF

v_gene: TRBV19
len: 15
j_gene: TRBJ1-3
CDR3aa: CASSITGLSGNTIYF

v_gene: TRBV6-5
len: 15
j_gene: TRBJ1-2
CDR3aa: CASNGQGAKNYGYTF

v_gene: TRBV9
len: 16
j_gene: TRBJ2-1
CDR3aa: CASSFAGTSGYNEQFF

v_gene: TRBV6-1
len: 12
j_gene: TRBJ2-7
CDR3aa: CASSAQGWEQYF

v_gene: TRBV6-5
len: 13
j_gene: TRBJ1-1
CDR3aa: CASRPPGGSEAFF

v_gene: TRBV19
len: 13
j_gene: TRBJ2-3
CDR3aa: CASSIVYTDTQYF

v_gene: TRBV27
len: 13
j_gene: TRBJ1-2
CDR3aa: CASSPGTGYGYTF

v_gene: TRBV20-1
len: 11
j_gene: TRBJ2-7
CDR3aa: CSASVTYEQYF

v_gene: TRBV29-1
len: 14
j_gene: TRBJ1-4
CDR3aa: CSVEDRDRGEKLFF

v_gene: TRBV5-1
len: 15
j_gene: TRBJ1-2
CDR3aa: CASSLEARGGDGYTF

v_gene: TRBV5-1
len: 15
j_gene: TRBJ2-1
CDR3aa: CASSPRTGSRNEQFF

v_gene: TRBV7-9
len: 15
j_gene: TRBJ2-5
CDR3aa: CASSFFTGGQETQYF

v_gene: TRBV9
len: 14
j_gene: TRBJ1-1
CDR3aa: CASSGVGQNTEAFF

v_gene: TRBV5-1
len: 16
j_gene: TRBJ2-1
CDR3aa: CASSLEEGARDNEQFF

v_gene: TRBV5-1
len: 15
j_gene: TRBJ2-1
CDR3aa: CASSFTGGGVNEQFF

v_gene: TRBV27
len: 15
j_gene: TRBJ2-4
CDR3aa: CASSPNALSGNIQYF

v_gene: TRBV21-1
len: 19
j_gene: TRBJ1-1
CDR3aa: CASSKWGSREGRLNTEAFF

v_gene: TRBV5-4
len: 13
j_gene: TRBJ1-1
CDR3aa: CASSPTGSTEAFF

v_gene: TRBV13
len: 17
j_gene: TRBJ1-2
CDR3aa: CASSSDRRQEKFYGYTF

v_gene: TRBV5-6
len: 16
j_gene: TRBJ1-5
CDR3aa: CASSGGQGGGNQPQHF